One and the same sample provided the 31 T cell receptor beta chains below, sequenced in a study of cytomegalovirus exposure and HLA in healthy donors. Repertoires were generated with immunoSEQ multiplex PCR, while TCRdb's copy carries only in-frame clones and drops some. The table includes approximately 180,000 clones, approximately 85% detected once. Sequenced material: PBMCs. These receptors originate from a woman younger than 30 in good health and CMV-seronegative.

V gene TRBV7-8 combines with J gene TRBJ2-1; 7 bases match TRBD1. CDR3 length equals 14 residues. Trimming at V came to 5 bases and at J to 3 bases, leaving 4 bases not matched to a gene. Germline values: CDR1 SGHVS, CDR2 FQNEAQ. The CDR3 region has the DNA TGTGCCAGCAGCCCCGACAGGGTCTACAATGAGCAGTTCTTC. Amino acids: CASSPDRVYNEQFF.

This chain links TRBV4-1 with TRBJ2-7, with D possibly matching TRBD1 (7 bases). V lost 2 bases and J 6 bases, leaving 14 bases between the germline ends. The CDR3 totals 14 residues. Germline V lookup: CDR1 MGHRA, CDR2 YSYEKL. CDR3 sequence reads: CASSQPGGRGEQYF. The CDR3 bases are TGCGCCAGCAGCCAACCAGGGGGGCGCGGCGAGCAGTACTTC.

V usage is TRBV11-3 and J usage is TRBJ1-1, with D hard to call. The CDR3 runs 13 residues. From germline, CDR1 is SGHNT and CDR2 YENEEA. Trimming removed 4 bases from V and 11 bases from J, with 17 bases in between. The CDR3 reads CASSSQRRGQAFF. CDR3 bases: TGTGCCAGCAGCTCCCAACGACGAGGCCAGGCTTTCTTT. The variable domain in full, with the rest retrieved from reference TRBV11-3 and TRBJ1-1, is EAGVVQSPRYKIIEKKQPVAFWCNPISGHNTLYWYLQNLGQGPELLIRYENEEAVDDSQLPKDRFSAERLKGVDSTLKIQPAELGDSAVYLCASSSQRRGQAFFGQGTRLTVV.

Regarding this clone: This may arise from a read error, as a much more abundant clone is one base away. Other nucleotide sequences in the sample specify the same CDR3. The V gene is TRBV6-5, the J gene TRBJ1-1; D gene uncertain. Trimming left V 0 bases short and J 0 bases short, with 5 bases between. CDR3 length: 14 residues. Per germline, CDR1 MNHEY and CDR2 SVGAGI. The CDR3 DNA follows: TGTGCCAGCAGTTACTCGAGGGTGAACACTGAAGCTTTCTTT. Its protein product is CASSYSRVNTEAFF.

The chain uses TRBV5-8 and TRBJ2-7; the D gene is possibly TRBD2 (6 bases). Trimming cost V 10 bases and J 3 bases, with 17 bases left between them. The CDR3 has 13 amino acids. Germline assignment: CDR1 SGHTS and CDR2 YDEGEE. The CDR3 bases are TGTGCCCACATCGCGGGAACGAGCTACGAGCAGTACTTC. Amino acid sequence: CAHIAGTSYEQYF.

This chain links TRBV27 with TRBJ1-5; 9 bases line up with TRBD1. V was pared by 4 bases and J by 5 bases, with 9 bases of the junction left unmatched. The CDR3 has 16 residues. CDR1 MNHEY and CDR2 SMNVEV come from the germline V gene (reference sequence). As DNA, the CDR3 is TGTGCCAGCAGTTCTCTCCGGGACAGGGCAGATCAGCCCCAGCATTTT. This translates into CASSSLRDRADQPQHF.

J is TRBJ2-7 and V is TRBV29-1, with D perhaps TRBD2 (5 bases). This CDR3 is 15 amino acids long. Germline V gene sequence: CDR1 SQVTM, CDR2 ANQGSEA. The V end lost 3 bases, the J end lost 0 bases, and 15 bases lay between the germline ends. The CDR3 nucleotides read TGCAGCGTTGATAATGGGAGACGGAGCTCCTACGAGCAGTACTTC. Its protein product is CSVDNGRRSSYEQYF.

This clone was seen a single time. The rearrangement links TRBV4-2 to TRBJ1-4; D ambiguous. V was pared by 6 bases and J by 6 bases, with 14 bases between. From germline, CDR1 is LGHNA and CDR2 YNFKEQ. The CDR3 totals 14 residues. CDR3 sequence (DNA): TGTGCCAGCAGTCTACAGTTTACGGATGAAAAACTGTTTTTT. Its protein is CASSLQFTDEKLFF.

The CDR3 bases are TGTGCCAGCAGCCCGAAAATGGGCCTAGCGGGAGTCTATGAGCAGTTCTTC. Translated, it gives CASSPKMGLAGVYEQFF. The chain combines TRBV7-9 with TRBJ2-1, with 10 bases aligning to TRBD2. Germline CDR1 reads SEHNR; CDR2 reads FQNEAQ (reference sequence). The CDR3 is made up of 17 amino acids. V was pared by 5 bases and J by 8 bases, with 15 bases of the junction left unmatched.

This chain uses TRBV6-5 with TRBJ1-2; D is undetermined. The CDR3 consists of 12 residues. V gave up 4 bases and J gave up 3 bases, with 6 bases separating them. From germline, CDR1 is MNHEY and CDR2 SVGAGI. As DNA, the CDR3 is TGTGCCAGCAGTTCGGTCTACTATGGCTACACCTTC. Translated, it gives CASSSVYYGYTF.

The V and J genes are TRBV4-1 and TRBJ2-7; TRBD1 agrees at 10 bases. The CDR3 spans 19 residues. Germline-derived CDR1 and CDR2 are MGHRA and YSYEKL. V gave up 4 bases and J gave up 0 bases; unmatched junction bases: 15. Here the CDR3 reads CASSLPGTGEWLGSYEQYF. CDR3 bases: TGCGCCAGCAGCCTACCCGGGACAGGGGAGTGGCTCGGCTCCTACGAGCAGTACTTC.

This clone occurred a few times. The chain joins TRBV5-1 to TRBJ2-7, with 14 bases that match TRBD2. The CDR3 sequence is 18 residues long. Trimming removed 4 bases from V and 2 bases from J; junction bases left unmatched: 11. Looked up from germline, CDR1 is SGHRS and CDR2 is YFSETQ. CDR3: CASSVGPTSGGVAYEQYF. As DNA, the CDR3 is TGCGCCAGCAGCGTGGGCCCGACTAGCGGGGGGGTAGCCTACGAGCAGTACTTC.

The rearrangement uses TRBV7-3 and TRBJ2-2, with 8 bases aligning to TRBD2. The V gene's germline CDR1 is SGHTA and CDR2 FQGTGA. This CDR3 comprises 14 residues. The V gene end was trimmed by 2 bases and the J gene end by 7 bases; junction bases not matched to a gene: 3. The CDR3 reads CASSLWLAGGELFF. DNA for the CDR3: TGTGCCAGCAGCTTATGGCTAGCGGGCGGGGAGCTGTTTTTT.

The V call is TRBV5-1, the J call TRBJ2-7, with a possible D match to TRBD2 (6 bases). Deletions cut 1 base from V and 4 bases from J, with 9 bases between. Germline V gene sequence: CDR1 SGHRS, CDR2 YFSETQ. The CDR3 runs to 13 residues. CDR3: CASSLQLAYEQYF. The DNA for the CDR3 is TGCGCCAGCAGCTTGCAACTAGCTTACGAGCAGTACTTC. Full variable domain (rest looked up from reference TRBV5-1 and TRBJ2-7): KAGVTQTPRYLIKTRGQQVTLSCSPISGHRSVSWYQQTPGQGLQFLFEYFSETQRNKGNFPGRFSGRQFSNSRSEMNVSTLELGDSALYLCASSLQLAYEQYFGPGTRLTVT.

The rearrangement links TRBV6-5 to TRBJ1-2, with 8 bases matching TRBD1. CDR1 and CDR2 from the germline V gene are MNHEY and SVGAGI. The CDR3 length is 14 residues. V dropped 5 bases and J dropped 8; count of bases not matched to a gene: 10. The CDR3 here is CASSEGTGRGGYTF. The CDR3 nucleotides read TGTGCCAGCAGTGAAGGGACAGGCCGAGGGGGCTACACCTTC.

This sequence joins TRBV5-4 and TRBJ1-2; the D gene is possibly TRBD1 (5 bases). The CDR3 consists of 15 residues. Trimming took 0 bases from V and 7 from J, leaving 16 bases between them. Germline-derived CDR1 and CDR2 are SGHNT and YYREEE (reference sequence). The CDR3 is CASSLGQPHIRGYTF. The CDR3 DNA reads as TGTGCCAGCAGCTTGGGACAGCCGCACATCCGTGGCTACACCTTC.

This rearrangement joins TRBV7-6 to TRBJ2-7, with 9 nucleotides matching TRBD2. The CDR3 sequence is 15 residues long. Per germline, CDR1 SGHVS and CDR2 FNYEAQ. Losses at the gene ends were 5 bases for V and 2 bases for J; bases not matched to a gene: 7. The CDR3 DNA sequence: TGTGCCAGCAGCCCTATAAGCGGGGGGACCTACGAGCAGTACTTC. Its protein product is CASSPISGGTYEQYF.

This clone showed up just a few times. The chain joins TRBV19 to TRBJ1-5; 8 nucleotides line up with TRBD1. CDR3 length: 16 residues. In germline, CDR1 is LNHDA, CDR2 SQIVND (reference sequence). V lost 3 bases to trimming and J lost 0 bases; unmatched junction nucleotides: 4. The CDR3 DNA is TGTGCCAGTAGTATCGGCAGGGGGCGTAGCAATCAGCCCCAGCATTTT. Translating gives CASSIGRGRSNQPQHF.

The chain carries TRBV27 and TRBJ2-1; 12 bases are shared with TRBD2. V trimming: 4 bases; J trimming: 1 base; junction bases outside the gene matches: 20. The CDR3 extends over 22 amino acids. The germline V gene encodes CDR1 MNHEY and CDR2 SMNVEV (reference sequence). As DNA, the CDR3 is TGTGCCAGCAGTTCCCTAGATCTGACTAGCGGGAGTCCAGCCTTATCCTACAATGAGCAGTTCTTC. This sequence encodes CASSSLDLTSGSPALSYNEQFF.

The chain employs TRBV27 and TRBJ2-1; 8 nucleotides match TRBD1. This CDR3 is 14 amino acids long. V lost 5 bases and J lost 4; bases outside the gene matches: 4. In germline, CDR1 is MNHEY, CDR2 SMNVEV (reference sequence). DNA of the CDR3: TGTGCCAGCAGTCCCGGGACAGGATACAATGAGCAGTTCTTC. As protein: CASSPGTGYNEQFF.

The chain has TRBV5-6 and TRBJ2-7, with a weak D call TRBD2 (5 bases). The V gene's germline CDR1 is SGHDT and CDR2 YYEEEE. The CDR3 is 15 amino acids. V lost 1 base and J lost 3, with 14 bases in between. CDR3 sequence: CASSLKSNGLYEQYF. Here the CDR3 DNA reads TGTGCCAGCAGCTTGAAGAGCAACGGACTCTACGAGCAGTACTTC.

The chain uses TRBV25-1 and TRBJ1-1, with 7 bases fitting TRBD1. The CDR3 spans 17 residues. V lost 8 bases to trimming and J lost 1 base; unmatched junction nucleotides: 16. Looked up from germline, CDR1 is MGHDK and CDR2 is SYGVNS. CDR3 nucleotides: TGTGCCAGCTCCTCTGGAAGGGGGCCGGTTAGGAACACTGAAGCTTTCTTT. It specifies CASSSGRGPVRNTEAFF.

This clone was counted a single time. This sequence joins TRBV10-1 and TRBJ2-2; 7 bases agree with TRBD2. The trim removed 4 bases at V and 5 bases at J, leaving 7 bases unmatched. This CDR3 spans 15 amino acids. The germline V gene encodes CDR1 WNHNN and CDR2 SYGVQD (reference sequence). The CDR3 reads CASSVIAGQTGELFF. For the CDR3, the DNA is TGCGCCAGCAGTGTAATAGCGGGTCAAACCGGGGAGCTGTTTTTT.

As to this clone: The junction shows a germline mismatch at one end, possibly a read error. The rearrangement links TRBV7-6 to TRBJ2-7; tentative D call: TRBD2 (5 bases). This CDR3 region has 15 residues. CDR1 is SGHVS and CDR2 is FNYEAQ in the germline V gene. CDR3 residues: CASSFSLATAYEQYF. DNA for the CDR3: TGTGCCAGCAGCTTTAGCTTAGCGACCGCCTATGAGCAGTACTTC.

The V and J genes are TRBV7-8 and TRBJ2-7, with a possible D match to TRBD2 (5 bases). The CDR3 covers 15 residues. V shed 1 base and J shed 3 bases, with 13 bases lying between them. The germline CDR1 and CDR2 sequences are SGHVS and FQNEAQ. CDR3 DNA sequence: TGTGCCAGCAGCTTAGATTTCCGGGGAGACTACGAGCAGTACTTC. Protein sequence: CASSLDFRGDYEQYF.

The rearrangement uses TRBV2 and TRBJ1-4; possibly TRBD1 for D (5 bases). Deletions cut 6 bases from V and 0 bases from J, with 11 bases between. CDR3 length equals 15 residues. Germline CDR1 and CDR2: SNHLY and FYNNEI. CDR3 DNA: TGTGCCAGCAGACCCGACAGAACAACTAATGAAAAACTGTTTTTT. This translates into CASRPDRTTNEKLFF. Full variable domain (rest looked up from reference TRBV2 and TRBJ1-4): EPEVTQTPSHQVTQMGQEVILRCVPISNHLYFYWYRQILGQKVEFLVSFYNNEISEKSEIFDDQFSVERPDGSNFTLKIRSTKLEDSAMYFCASRPDRTTNEKLFFGSGTQLSVL.

This clone was found a few times. The chain uses TRBV19 and TRBJ1-6; D call uncertain. Trimming stripped 10 bases from V and 13 bases from J, with 11 bases between. This CDR3 contains 10 residues. Looked up from germline, CDR1 is LNHDA and CDR2 is SQIVND (reference sequence). This CDR3 is CATWCRPLHF. Written as DNA, the CDR3 is TGTGCCACCTGGTGCAGGCCCCTCCACTTT.

This rearrangement joins TRBV5-6 to TRBJ2-3; TRBD1 might be the D (5 bases). This CDR3 has 13 amino acids. CDR1 SGHDT and CDR2 YYEEEE come from the germline V gene. V was pared by 4 bases and J by 4 bases, with 10 bases between. The CDR3 DNA follows: TGTGCCAGCAGCCCCCAGGGTCCAGATACGCAGTATTTT. It is translated as CASSPQGPDTQYF.

The chain is built from TRBV10-3 and TRBJ1-2, with a weak D call TRBD1 (5 bases). There are 14 residues in the CDR3. Germline values: CDR1 ENHRY, CDR2 SYGVKD. V was trimmed by 2 bases and J by 8 bases, leaving 15 bases between them. CDR3 amino acids: CAISENSAGNGYTF. The DNA for the CDR3 is TGTGCCATCAGTGAGAATAGTGCAGGGAACGGCTACACCTTC.

V is TRBV7-9 and J is TRBJ1-5; D unresolved. Germline V gene sequence: CDR1 SEHNR, CDR2 FQNEAQ (reference sequence). With 2 bases removed from V and 3 bases from J, the gap between germline ends came to 11 bases. This CDR3 is built from 15 residues. CDR3 region: CASSLSDLPNQPQHF. The CDR3 region has the DNA TGTGCCAGCAGCTTATCTGATCTACCCAATCAGCCCCAGCATTTT.

This clone was found a few times. The rearrangement links TRBV27 to TRBJ1-2; no definite D call. V shed 3 bases and J shed 8 bases, with 13 bases lying between them. Per germline, CDR1 MNHEY and CDR2 SMNVEV (reference sequence). The CDR3 is 13 residues long. CDR3 sequence: CASSLSGPGGYTF. The DNA for the CDR3 is TGTGCCAGCAGTTTGTCCGGCCCGGGGGGCTACACCTTC.